This T cell receptor (beta chain) was captured in a study of cytomegalovirus exposure and HLA in healthy donors. With 60 Vbeta and 13 Jbeta primers, the PCR was carried out. Libraries were prepared by immunoSEQ multiplex PCR; TCRdb keeps only in-frame clonotypes and omits some of them. Counted here are roughly 160,000 clones, over 75% occurring once; the ten biggest clones make up 1%. General study findings and limits: The classifier reportedly diagnosed cytomegalovirus status with high specificity and sensitivity. An analysis that came later showed most CMV-associated TCR beta chains appearing HLA-restricted.

This clone came up a few times. Its antigen is as yet unknown. The TCR comes from a woman between 50 and 59 years old in good health and CMV-seropositive. Sequenced input: PBMCs.

CDR3 in DNA: TGCGCCAGCAGCCTAGGGGCAGGGCGCACAGATACGCAGTATTTT. This codes for CASSLGAGRTDTQYF. The chain links TRBV4-3 to TRBJ2-3; D perhaps matches TRBD1 (5 bases). The CDR3 is made up of 15 amino acids. Germline V gene sequence: CDR1 LGHNA, CDR2 YSLEER. V was cut by 4 bases and J by 1 base, with 12 bases left in between.